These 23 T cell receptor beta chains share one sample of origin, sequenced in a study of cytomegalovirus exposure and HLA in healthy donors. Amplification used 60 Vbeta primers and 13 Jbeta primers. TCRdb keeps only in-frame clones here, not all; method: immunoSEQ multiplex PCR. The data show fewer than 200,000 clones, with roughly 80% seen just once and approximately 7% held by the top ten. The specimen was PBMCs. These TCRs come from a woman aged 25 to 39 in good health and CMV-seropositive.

The CDR3 loop reads CASSLYAGRNEQFF. CDR3 coding DNA: TGTGCCAGCAGCTTATATGCGGGTAGGAATGAGCAGTTCTTC. The chain links TRBV7-3 to TRBJ2-1; weak D call: TRBD2 (5 bases). Trimming cost V 2 bases and J 7 bases, with 12 bases left between them. CDR3 length: 14 residues. Germline V CDR1 and CDR2: SGHTA, FQGTGA.

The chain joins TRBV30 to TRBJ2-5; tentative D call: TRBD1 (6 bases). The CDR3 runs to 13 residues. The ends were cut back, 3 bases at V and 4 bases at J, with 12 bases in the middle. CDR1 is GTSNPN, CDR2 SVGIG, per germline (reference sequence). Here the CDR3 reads CAWSRSGVETQYF. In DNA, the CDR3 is TGTGCCTGGAGCAGGTCAGGGGTAGAGACCCAGTACTTC.

CDR3 protein: CASSERWWGDTEAFF. The CDR3 DNA reads as TGTGCCAGCAGTGAACGGTGGTGGGGGGACACTGAAGCTTTCTTT. The chain employs TRBV6-1 and TRBJ1-1, with D maybe TRBD1 (5 bases). Germline V CDR1 and CDR2: MNHNS, SASEGT. The CDR3 totals 15 residues. V lost 2 bases and J 3 bases, leaving 13 bases between the germline ends.

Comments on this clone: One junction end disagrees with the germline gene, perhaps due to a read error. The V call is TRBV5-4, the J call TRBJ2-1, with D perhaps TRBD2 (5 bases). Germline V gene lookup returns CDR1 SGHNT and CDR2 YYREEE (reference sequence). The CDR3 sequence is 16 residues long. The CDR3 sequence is CDSSLKRELTYNEQFF. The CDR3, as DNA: TGTGACAGCAGCTTGAAAAGGGAGCTAACCTACAATGAGCAGTTCTTC.

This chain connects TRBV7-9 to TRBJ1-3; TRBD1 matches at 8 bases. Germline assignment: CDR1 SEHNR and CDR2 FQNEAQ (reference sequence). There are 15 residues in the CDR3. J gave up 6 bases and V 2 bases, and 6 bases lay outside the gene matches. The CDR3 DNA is TGTGCCAGCAGCTTACCGGGACAGGTCGAAAACACCATATATTTT. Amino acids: CASSLPGQVENTIYF. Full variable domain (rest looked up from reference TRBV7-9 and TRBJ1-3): DTGVSQNPRHKITKRGQNVTFRCDPISEHNRLYWYRQTLGQGPEFLTYFQNEAQLEKSRLLSDRFSAERPKGSFSTLEIQRTEQGDSAMYLCASSLPGQVENTIYFGEGSWLTVV.

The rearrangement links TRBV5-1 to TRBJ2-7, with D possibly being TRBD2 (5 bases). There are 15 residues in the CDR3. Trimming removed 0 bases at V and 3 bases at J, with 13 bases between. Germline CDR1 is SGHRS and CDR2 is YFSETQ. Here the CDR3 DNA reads TGCGCCAGCAGCTTGGCCGAGAGGGAGATCTACGAGCAGTACTTC. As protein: CASSLAEREIYEQYF.

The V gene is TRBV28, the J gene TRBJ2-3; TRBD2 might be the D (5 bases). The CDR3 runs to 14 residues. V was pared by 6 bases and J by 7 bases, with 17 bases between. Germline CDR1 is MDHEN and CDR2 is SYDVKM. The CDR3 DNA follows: TGTGCCAGCAGCCCCGGACTGCCCGGGAATACGCAGTATTTT. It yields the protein CASSPGLPGNTQYF.

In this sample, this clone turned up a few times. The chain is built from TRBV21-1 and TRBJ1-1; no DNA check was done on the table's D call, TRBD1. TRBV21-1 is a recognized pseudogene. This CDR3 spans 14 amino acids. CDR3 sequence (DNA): TGTGCCAGCAGGCTACATAATAGGGGGACTGAAGCTTTCTTT. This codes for CASRLHNRGTEAFF.

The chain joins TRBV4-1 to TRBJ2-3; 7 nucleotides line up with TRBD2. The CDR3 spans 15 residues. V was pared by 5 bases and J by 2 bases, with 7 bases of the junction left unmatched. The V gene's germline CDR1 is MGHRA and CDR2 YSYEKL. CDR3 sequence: CASSLGLPDTDTQYF. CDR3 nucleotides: TGCGCCAGCAGCTTGGGACTACCCGACACAGATACGCAGTATTTT.

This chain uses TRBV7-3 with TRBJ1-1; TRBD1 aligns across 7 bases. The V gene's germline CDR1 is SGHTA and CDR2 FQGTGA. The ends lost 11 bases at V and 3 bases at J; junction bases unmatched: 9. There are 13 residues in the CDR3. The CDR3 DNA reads TGTGCCTCGTCCAGGGGGAGGCACACTGAAGCTTTCTTT. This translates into CASSRGRHTEAFF. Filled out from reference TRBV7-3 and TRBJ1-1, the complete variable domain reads GAGVSQTPSNKVTEKGKYVELRCDPISGHTALYWYRQSLGQGPEFLIYFQGTGAADDSGLPNDRFFAVRPEGSVSTLKIQRTERGDSAVYLCASSRGRHTEAFFGQGTRLTVV.

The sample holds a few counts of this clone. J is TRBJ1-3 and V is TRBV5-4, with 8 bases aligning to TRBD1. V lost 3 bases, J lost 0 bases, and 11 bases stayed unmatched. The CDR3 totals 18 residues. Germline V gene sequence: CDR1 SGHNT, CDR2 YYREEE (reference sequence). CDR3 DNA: TGTGCCAGCAGCTCTCCATTCGGGACAGGCGACTCTGGAAACACCATATATTTT. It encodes CASSSPFGTGDSGNTIYF.

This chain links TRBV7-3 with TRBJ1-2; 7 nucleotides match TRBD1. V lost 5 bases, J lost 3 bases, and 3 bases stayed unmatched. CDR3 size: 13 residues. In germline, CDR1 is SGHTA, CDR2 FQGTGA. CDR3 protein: CASSQQGYYGYTF. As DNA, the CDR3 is TGTGCCAGCAGCCAACAGGGGTACTATGGCTACACCTTC.

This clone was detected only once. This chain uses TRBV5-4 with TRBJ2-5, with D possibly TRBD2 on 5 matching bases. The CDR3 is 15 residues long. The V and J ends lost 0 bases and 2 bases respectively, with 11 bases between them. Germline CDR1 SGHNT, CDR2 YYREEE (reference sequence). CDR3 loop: CASSLVLSGQETQYF. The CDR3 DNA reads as TGTGCCAGCAGCTTGGTATTAAGCGGACAAGAGACCCAGTACTTC.

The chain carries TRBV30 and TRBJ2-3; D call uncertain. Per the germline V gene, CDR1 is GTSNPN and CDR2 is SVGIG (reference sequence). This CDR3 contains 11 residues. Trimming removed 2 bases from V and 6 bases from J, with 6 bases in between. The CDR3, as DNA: TGTGCCTGGAGTATCGCGGATACGCAGTATTTT. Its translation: CAWSIADTQYF. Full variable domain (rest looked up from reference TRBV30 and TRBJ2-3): SQTIHQWPATLVQPVGSPLSLECTVEGTSNPNLYWYRQAAGRGLQLLFYSVGIGQISSEVPQNLSASRPQDRQFILSSKKLLLSDSGFYLCAWSIADTQYFGPGTRLTVL.

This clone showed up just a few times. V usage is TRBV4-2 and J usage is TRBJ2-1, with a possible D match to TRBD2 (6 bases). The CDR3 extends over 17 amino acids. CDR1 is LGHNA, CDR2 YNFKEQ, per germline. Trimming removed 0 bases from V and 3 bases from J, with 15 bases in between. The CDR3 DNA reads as TGTGCCAGCAGCCAAGATGCGGGGTTACGTGTCTACAATGAGCAGTTCTTC. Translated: CASSQDAGLRVYNEQFF.

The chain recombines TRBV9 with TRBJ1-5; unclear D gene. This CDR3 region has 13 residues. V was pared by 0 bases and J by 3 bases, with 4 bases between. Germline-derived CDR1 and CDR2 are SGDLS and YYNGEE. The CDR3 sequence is CASSVDINQPQHF. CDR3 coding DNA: TGTGCCAGCAGCGTAGACATCAATCAGCCCCAGCATTTT.

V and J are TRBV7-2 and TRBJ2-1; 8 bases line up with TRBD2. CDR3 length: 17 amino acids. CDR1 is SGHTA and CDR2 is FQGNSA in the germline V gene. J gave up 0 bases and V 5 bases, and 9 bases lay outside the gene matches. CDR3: CASSPIAGPSSYNEQFF. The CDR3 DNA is TGTGCCAGCAGCCCGATAGCGGGGCCGAGCTCCTACAATGAGCAGTTCTTC.

The CDR3 protein is CASSAGHEYNEQFF. CDR3 nucleotide sequence: TGTGCCAGCAGTGCGGGCCATGAATACAATGAGCAGTTCTTC. The genes are TRBV5-4 and TRBJ2-1; D possibly corresponds to TRBD2 (5 bases). The CDR3 spans 14 residues. With 5 bases removed from V and 4 bases from J, the gap between germline ends came to 13 bases. The germline CDR1 and CDR2 sequences are SGHNT and YYREEE (reference sequence).

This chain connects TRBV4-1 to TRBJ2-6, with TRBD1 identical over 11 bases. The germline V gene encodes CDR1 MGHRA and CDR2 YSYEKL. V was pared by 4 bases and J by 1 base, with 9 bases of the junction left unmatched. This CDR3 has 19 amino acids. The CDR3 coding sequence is TGCGCCAGCAGCCGAGGGAACGGACAGGGGGCGTCTGGGGCCAACGTCCTGACTTTC. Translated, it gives CASSRGNGQGASGANVLTF.

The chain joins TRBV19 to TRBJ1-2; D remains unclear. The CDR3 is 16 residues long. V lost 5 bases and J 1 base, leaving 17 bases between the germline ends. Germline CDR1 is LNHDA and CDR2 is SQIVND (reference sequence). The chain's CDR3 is CASSADSPEYNYGYTF. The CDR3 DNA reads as TGTGCCAGTAGTGCCGACTCCCCGGAGTATAACTATGGCTACACCTTC.

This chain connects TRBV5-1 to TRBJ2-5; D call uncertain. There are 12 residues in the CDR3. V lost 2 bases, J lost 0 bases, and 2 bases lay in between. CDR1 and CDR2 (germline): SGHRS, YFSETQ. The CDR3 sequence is CASSFNQETQYF. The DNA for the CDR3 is TGCGCCAGCAGCTTTAACCAAGAGACCCAGTACTTC. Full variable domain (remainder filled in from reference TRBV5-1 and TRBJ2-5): KAGVTQTPRYLIKTRGQQVTLSCSPISGHRSVSWYQQTPGQGLQFLFEYFSETQRNKGNFPGRFSGRQFSNSRSEMNVSTLELGDSALYLCASSFNQETQYFGPGTRLLVL.

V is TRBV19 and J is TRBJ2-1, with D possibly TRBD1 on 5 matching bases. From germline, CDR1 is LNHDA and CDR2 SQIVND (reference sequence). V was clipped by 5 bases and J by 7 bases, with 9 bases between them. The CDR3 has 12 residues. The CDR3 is CASSWQGNEQFF. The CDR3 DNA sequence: TGTGCCAGTAGTTGGCAGGGAAATGAGCAGTTCTTC.

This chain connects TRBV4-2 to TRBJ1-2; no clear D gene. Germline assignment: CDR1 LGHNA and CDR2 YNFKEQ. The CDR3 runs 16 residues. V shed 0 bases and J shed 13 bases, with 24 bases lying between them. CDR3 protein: CASSQEQRIPYHDSTF. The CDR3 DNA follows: TGTGCCAGCAGCCAAGAACAGCGGATCCCCTATCACGACTCCACCTTC.